This T cell receptor beta chain was recorded in a study of vaccination and CD4 T cells after COVID-19. Across the study: There were six male and four female convalescents, and two of them were Hispanic. Post-vaccine specimens were obtained a median 72 days after dose two (range 14 to 241). The authors exposed cells to overlapping spike peptides derived from SARS-CoV-2, HCoV-NL63, HCoV-OC43 and HCoV-229E.

Treatment: approximately nine-day PBMC culture with coronavirus spike peptide pools or control peptides (ViraFEST assay). Germline loops: CDR1 MNHNS, CDR2 SASEGT. V lost 7 bases, J lost 0 bases, and 12 bases stayed unmatched. The CDR3 is made up of 18 amino acids. Cultured CD4+ T cell DNA was sequenced using the Oncomine TCR Beta short-read assay. From cultured CD4+ T cells, genomic DNA was extracted. TCRdb passed the PCR reads through MiXCR, listing each CDR3 protein once. The sample carries approximately 12,000 distinct CDR3 sequences, about half recorded once. Details on this clonotype: Its specificity is not known.

The sequenced material came from CD4+ T cells from blood, cultured in vitro. The chain carries TRBV6-1 and TRBJ2-6, with 7 bases matching TRBD1. The receptor was isolated from a human donor who had recovered from COVID-19. CDR3 amino acids: CASNRDRAPVSGANVLTF. The DNA of the CDR3 is TGTGCCAGCAATAGAGACAGGGCCCCCGTCTCTGGGGCCAACGTCCTGACTTTC.